The rows below give T cell receptor beta chains drawn from one sample of a study of blood T cell repertoires in COVID-19. TCRdb's copy holds only in-frame clones and misses some; the assay was immunoSEQ multiplex PCR. The table includes around 230,000 clones, around 82% detected once. Sequencing input: peripheral blood. These receptor sequences come from a woman between 40 and 50 years old with active or convalescent COVID-19. CDR3s include the opening cysteine and the closing phenylalanine or tryptophan. Each record gives: V gene, J gene, D gene, clone size, CDR3 protein, CDR3 DNA. The D gene is left open where the match is weak. Clone size is stated in some rows and not others, as once, few, many or a class when expanded.

>TRBV12-3/TRBV12-4|TRBJ1-2|TRBD1|NA
CASSLQGAYGYTF
TGTGCCAGCAGCCTACAGGGGGCGTATGGCTACACCTTC
>TRBV21-1|TRBJ2-1|NA|NA
CASSRDRLGLAGYNEQFF
TGTGCCAGCAGTAGGGACCGATTGGGACTAGCGGGGTACAATGAGCAGTTCTTC
>TRBV10-3|TRBJ2-7|TRBD1|once
CAISGSSDRGFYEQYF
TGTGCCATCAGTGGCTCGTCGGACAGGGGATTCTACGAGCAGTACTTC
>TRBV15|TRBJ2-7|NA|NA
CATSRDNGATEQYF
TGTGCCACCAGCAGGGATAATGGGGCGACCGAGCAGTACTTC
>TRBV24-1|TRBJ2-3|TRBD2|NA
CATSGVLAGVDTQYF
TGTGCCACCAGTGGGGTACTAGCGGGAGTAGATACGCAGTATTTT
>TRBV5-6|TRBJ1-5|NA|NA
CASSLTGMRAAQPQHF
TGTGCCAGCAGCTTGACGGGGATGAGGGCGGCTCAGCCCCAGCATTTT
>TRBV14|TRBJ1-2|NA|once
CASSQVGVYGYTF
TGTGCCAGCAGCCAAGTAGGGGTCTATGGCTACACCTTC
>TRBV7-9|TRBJ2-1|NA|NA
CASSPPGYEQFF
TGTGCCAGCAGCCCACCGGGGTATGAGCAGTTCTTC
>TRBV2|TRBJ1-1|NA|NA
CASPQGGAEAFF
TGTGCCAGCCCTCAGGGAGGAGCTGAAGCTTTCTTT
>TRBV5-1|TRBJ2-7|TRBD2|NA
CASSDAGTRVHEQYF
TGCGCCAGCAGCGACGCCGGGACTAGGGTCCACGAGCAGTACTTC
>TRBV6-5|TRBJ1-1|NA|NA
CASSPPLTGKAFF
TGTGCCAGCAGTCCCCCCTTGACAGGAAAAGCTTTCTTT
>TRBV19|TRBJ1-5|TRBD1|NA
CASRLRGDNQPQHF
TGTGCCAGTAGGCTCAGGGGGGACAATCAGCCCCAGCATTTT
>TRBV2|TRBJ2-2|TRBD2|NA
CASSPGTSGAGELFF
TGTGCCAGCAGTCCCGGGACTAGCGGGGCCGGGGAGCTGTTTTTT
>TRBV27|TRBJ1-2|TRBD1|few
CASGDAGTGWSYTF
TGTGCCAGCGGGGACGCCGGGACAGGGTGGAGCTACACCTTC
>TRBV9|TRBJ2-5|TRBD2|NA
CASSVGGLAVRQTQYF
TGTGCCAGCAGCGTAGGAGGTCTAGCGGTACGACAGACCCAGTACTTC
>TRBV19|TRBJ2-7|TRBD1|NA
CASNNRDRGFGEQYF
TGTGCCAGTAATAACCGGGACAGGGGATTTGGGGAGCAGTACTTC
>TRBV27|TRBJ2-7|NA|NA
CASSPMGGGGLYEQYF
TGTGCCAGCAGTCCTATGGGAGGGGGTGGACTTTACGAGCAGTACTTC
>TRBV15|TRBJ1-2|TRBD1|NA
CATSGTGTGYDGYTF
TGTGCCACCAGTGGCACCGGGACAGGGTATGATGGCTACACCTTC
>TRBV2|TRBJ1-6|TRBD1|NA
CASSDLDRGNSPLHF
TGTGCCAGCAGTGATCTGGACAGGGGCAATTCACCCCTCCACTTT
>TRBV19|TRBJ2-7|NA|few
CASAPPGPALHEQYF
TGTGCCAGCGCCCCCCCGGGTCCCGCCCTCCACGAGCAGTACTTC
>TRBV19|TRBJ1-1|NA|NA
CASSIDAGAGAEAFF
TGTGCCAGTAGTATAGACGCGGGGGCGGGAGCTGAAGCTTTCTTT
>TRBV27|TRBJ1-1|NA|NA
CASSLEAGTEAFF
TGTGCCAGCAGTTTGGAAGCGGGCACTGAAGCTTTCTTT
>TRBV7-9|TRBJ2-5|NA|NA
CASSLRGQETQYF
TGTGCCAGCAGCCTGCGCGGCCAAGAGACCCAGTACTTC
>TRBV28|TRBJ1-1|TRBD1|once
CASSRPDRGEAFF
TGTGCCAGCAGTCGCCCGGACAGGGGTGAAGCTTTCTTT
>TRBV4-3|TRBJ1-4|TRBD1|once
CASSQSGTGAEKLFF
TGCGCCAGCAGCCAATCCGGGACAGGGGCTGAAAAACTGTTTTTT
>TRBV6-6|TRBJ1-1|TRBD1|NA
CASSPGQGPLNTEAFF
TGTGCCAGCAGTCCTGGACAGGGGCCCTTGAACACTGAAGCTTTCTTT
>TRBV4-2|TRBJ2-3|TRBD2|NA
CASSKTSGGNTDTQYF
TGTGCCAGCAGCAAGACTAGCGGGGGGAACACAGATACGCAGTATTTT
>TRBV3-1/TRBV3-2|TRBJ1-1|NA|NA
CASSQDRSGRAAFF
TGTGCCAGCAGCCAAGATCGATCGGGCAGGGCAGCTTTCTTT
>TRBV7-3|TRBJ1-1|TRBD1|NA
CASSITGERDTEAFF
TGTGCCAGCAGCATAACAGGGGAAAGGGACACTGAAGCTTTCTTT
>TRBV5-4|TRBJ1-4|TRBD1|NA
CASSLAGTGGEKLFF
TGTGCCAGCAGCTTGGCCGGGACAGGGGGCGAAAAACTGTTTTTT
>TRBV27|TRBJ1-1|TRBD1|NA
CASSVPGTVNTEAFF
TGTGCCAGCAGCGTCCCCGGGACAGTTAACACTGAAGCTTTCTTT
>TRBV13|TRBJ1-1|NA|NA
CASQQVGGTEAFF
TGTGCCAGCCAACAGGTGGGGGGGACTGAAGCTTTCTTT
>TRBV24-1|TRBJ2-7|TRBD1|NA
CATSDPTRGQGSSYEQYF
TGTGCCACCAGTGACCCTACTAGGGGACAGGGGAGCTCCTACGAGCAGTACTTC
>TRBV19|TRBJ2-7|TRBD1|NA
CASSLGDSSYEQYF
TGTGCCAGTAGTCTGGGGGACAGCTCCTACGAGCAGTACTTC
>TRBV5-1|TRBJ2-3|TRBD2|once
CASSFAGGGTDTQYF
TGCGCCAGCAGCTTCGCGGGAGGGGGGACAGATACGCAGTATTTT
>TRBV19|TRBJ2-7|TRBD1|NA
CASSRDRADEQYF
TGTGCCAGTAGTAGGGACAGGGCCGACGAGCAGTACTTC
>TRBV24-1|TRBJ2-2|TRBD2|NA
CATSDWLAGDTGELFF
TGTGCCACCAGTGATTGGCTAGCGGGGGACACCGGGGAGCTGTTTTTT
>TRBV3-1/TRBV3-2|TRBJ2-1|TRBD2|NA
CASSLPGLAGRNEQFF
TGTGCCAGCAGCCTTCCGGGACTAGCGGGAAGGAATGAGCAGTTCTTC
>TRBV15|TRBJ2-7|NA|NA
CATSRDRSGFHEQYF
TGTGCCACCAGCAGAGATCGGTCAGGGTTCCACGAGCAGTACTTC
>TRBV19|TRBJ1-1|TRBD1|NA
CASSRTGRTEAFF
TGTGCCAGTAGTAGGACAGGGAGGACTGAAGCTTTCTTT
>TRBV24-1|TRBJ1-2|NA|NA
CATSGPGGYTF
TGTGCCACCAGTGGACCGGGGGGCTACACCTTC
>TRBV7-9|TRBJ1-1|NA|NA
CASSLDGYTEAFF
TGTGCCAGCAGCTTAGACGGTTACACTGAAGCTTTCTTT
>TRBV19|TRBJ2-7|TRBD1|NA
CASSQWTGQEFRSYEQYF
TGTGCCAGTAGCCAATGGACAGGGCAAGAATTCCGCTCCTACGAGCAGTACTTC
>TRBV30|TRBJ1-1|TRBD1|NA
CACIKGQGIMNTEAFF
TGTGCCTGTATAAAGGGACAGGGGATTATGAACACTGAAGCTTTCTTT
>TRBV27|TRBJ1-6|NA|NA
CASRDLSRGTGTPLHF
TGTGCCAGCAGGGACCTTTCAAGGGGGACCGGGACACCCCTCCACTTT
>TRBV11-3|TRBJ1-1|TRBD1|few
CASSLDGTGGVMNTEAFF
TGTGCCAGCAGCTTAGATGGTACAGGGGGAGTGATGAACACTGAAGCTTTCTTT
>TRBV2|TRBJ1-2|NA|few
CASSRAREGYTF
TGTGCCAGCAGCCGGGCCCGGGAAGGCTACACCTTC
>TRBV30|TRBJ2-5|TRBD1|NA
CAWSEGGQGWAQYF
TGTGCCTGGAGTGAGGGGGGACAGGGGTGGGCCCAGTACTTC
>TRBV5-1|TRBJ2-7|NA|once
CASSLASPPPDRDEQYF
TGCGCCAGCAGCTTGGCCTCGCCCCCCCCCGATCGGGACGAGCAGTACTTC
>TRBV7-2|TRBJ2-1|TRBD2|NA
CASSYGTSGGAWNEQFF
TGTGCCAGCAGCTACGGGACTAGCGGGGGGGCCTGGAATGAGCAGTTCTTC
>TRBV3-1/TRBV3-2|TRBJ1-6|NA|NA
CASRLQGDSYNSPLHF
TGTGCCAGCAGGTTACAGGGCGACTCCTATAATTCACCCCTCCACTTT
>TRBV25-1|TRBJ2-7|NA|NA
CASSEEAVYEQYF
TGTGCCAGCAGTGAGGAAGCGGTTTACGAGCAGTACTTC
>TRBV29-1|TRBJ2-3|NA|few
CSVEPLAPSTDTQYF
TGCAGCGTTGAACCCCTAGCGCCTAGCACAGATACGCAGTATTTT
>TRBV19|TRBJ1-6|NA|NA
CASSIIGSSYNSPLHF
TGTGCCAGTAGTATAATAGGGAGCTCCTATAATTCACCCCTCCACTTT
>TRBV7-2|TRBJ2-4|TRBD2|NA
CASSSAGGDKNIQYF
TGTGCCAGCAGCTCAGCGGGGGGGGATAAAAACATTCAGTACTTC
>TRBV7-2|TRBJ2-5|TRBD2|once
CASSSLLGVAGGDETQYF
TGTGCCAGCAGCTCCCTCCTCGGGGTAGCGGGGGGGGACGAGACCCAGTACTTC
>TRBV5-6|TRBJ2-5|NA|NA
CASSFSGSTRKEETQYF
TGTGCCAGCAGCTTTTCCGGCTCGACGCGGAAAGAAGAGACCCAGTACTTC
>TRBV27|TRBJ2-7|NA|once
CASSLNRWDYEQYF
TGTGCCAGCAGTTTAAACAGGTGGGATTACGAGCAGTACTTC
>TRBV10-3|TRBJ1-2|NA|once
CAISEGRRNTF
TGTGCCATCAGTGAGGGCAGGCGAAACACCTTC